The 15 T cell receptor beta chains below were found in one sample sequenced in a study of T cell repertoires in cytomegalovirus infection. Via MiXCR, TCRdb re-called the reads, giving one row per CDR3 protein. Among approximately 110,000 distinct CDR3 sequences listed, roughly 30% were seen once. These TCRs' antigens remain unknown. The starting material was CD8+ T cells from cultured PBMCs, obtained from culture after CMV antigen stimulation. Every receptor here comes from a human donor in good health (CMV status not recorded). Some clones in this sample may be carry-over from other donors' samples.

The sample holds many counts of this clonotype. V is TRBV7-2 and J is TRBJ2-7; 15 nucleotides match TRBD2. The CDR3 contains 16 residues. With 4 bases clipped from V and 2 bases from J, the junction kept 3 bases outside the gene matches. The germline V gene encodes CDR1 SGHTA and CDR2 FQGNSA. CDR3 sequence: CASSSGLAGGPYEQYF. CDR3 in DNA: TGTGCCAGCAGCTCTGGACTAGCGGGGGGGCCCTACGAGCAGTACTTC.

V gene TRBV7-6 combines with J gene TRBJ2-1; TRBD2 is a possible D gene (5 bases). CDR1 is SGHVS, CDR2 FNYEAQ, per germline. CDR3 length equals 16 residues. V was cut by 0 bases and J by 5 bases, with 14 bases left in between. The CDR3 sequence is CASSLASFRGDNEQFF. CDR3 sequence (DNA): TGTGCCAGCAGCTTAGCGAGTTTCCGGGGTGACAATGAGCAGTTCTTC.

This clonotype was seen a few times. The rearrangement links TRBV2 to TRBJ1-2; D possibly corresponds to TRBD1 (6 bases). The CDR3 extends over 17 amino acids. Trimming removed 7 bases from V and 0 bases from J, with 21 bases in between. Germline CDR1 and CDR2: SNHLY and FYNNEI. In nucleotides, the CDR3 is TGTGCCAGCATCCCTCTTTTCGGACAGTCTACTAACTATGGCTACACCTTC. Encoded protein: CASIPLFGQSTNYGYTF.

The V and J genes are TRBV5-1 and TRBJ1-1; D is possibly TRBD1 (5 bases). CDR1 and CDR2 (germline): SGHRS, YFSETQ. Trimming removed 7 bases at V and 1 base at J, with 14 bases between. The CDR3 is made up of 14 amino acids. CDR3 sequence (DNA): TGCGCCAGCCGCCTCGGGGGGACGAACACTGAAGCTTTCTTT. This encodes CASRLGGTNTEAFF. The full variable domain, completed using reference TRBV5-1 and TRBJ1-1, is KAGVTQTPRYLIKTRGQQVTLSCSPISGHRSVSWYQQTPGQGLQFLFEYFSETQRNKGNFPGRFSGRQFSNSRSEMNVSTLELGDSALYLCASRLGGTNTEAFFGQGTRLTVV.

This clonotype was counted only a few times. The chain joins TRBV7-2 to TRBJ1-6; D is unresolved. V lost 1 base and J lost 3, with 7 bases in between. The germline gives CDR1 SGHTA, CDR2 FQGNSA. The CDR3 is made up of 15 amino acids. The CDR3 DNA follows: TGTGCCAGCAGCTTAGATCCCAGCTATAATTCACCCCTCCACTTT. Encoded protein: CASSLDPSYNSPLHF.

This clonotype appeared a few times. The chain links TRBV13 to TRBJ1-1; TRBD1 matches at 7 bases. V lost 4 bases and J lost 6; bases outside the gene matches: 8. The CDR3 runs 14 residues. The germline V gene has CDR1 PRHDT and CDR2 FYEKMQ (reference sequence). CDR3 DNA sequence: TGTGCCAGCAGCTCAACGGGACAGTTTGCTGAAGCTTTCTTT. Amino acids: CASSSTGQFAEAFF.

This clonotype was picked up many times. The gene calls are TRBV5-6 and TRBJ2-7, with unresolved D. Germline CDR1 is SGHDT and CDR2 is YYEEEE. This CDR3 has 13 amino acids. Between the trimmed V and J ends, which lost 4 bases and 3 bases, there was a span of 11 bases. CDR3 DNA sequence: TGTGCCAGCAGCCCATCTGGGGACTACGAGCAGTACTTC. Protein product: CASSPSGDYEQYF.

This clonotype was detected a few times. The gene calls are TRBV24-1 and TRBJ1-2, with 9 bases matching TRBD1. This CDR3 is 12 amino acids long. Germline V CDR1 and CDR2: KGHDR, SFDVKD. Trimming removed 12 bases from V and 10 bases from J; junction bases left unmatched: 11. CDR3 region: CALVGTGSSYTF. DNA of the CDR3: TGTGCCTTAGTTGGGACAGGGTCGTCCTACACCTTC.

The chain is built from TRBV7-2 and TRBJ2-7; D is ambiguous. Germline CDR1 reads SGHTA; CDR2 reads FQGNSA. This CDR3 has 14 residues. Trimming stripped 0 bases from V and 3 bases from J, with 9 bases between. CDR3 amino acids: CASSLAVRDYEQYF. For the CDR3, the DNA is TGTGCCAGCAGCTTAGCGGTCAGAGACTACGAGCAGTACTTC. Supplemented by reference TRBV7-2 and TRBJ2-7, the full variable domain reads GAGVSQSPSNKVTEKGKDVELRCDPISGHTALYWYRQSLGQGLEFLIYFQGNSAPDKSGLPSDRFSAERTGGSVSTLTIQRTQQEDSAVYLCASSLAVRDYEQYFGPGTRLTVT.

The rearrangement joins TRBV7-8 to TRBJ2-2; TRBD2 matches at 7 bases. Germline assignment: CDR1 SGHVS and CDR2 FQNEAQ. This CDR3 spans 18 amino acids. V was clipped by 1 base and J by 4 bases; unmatched bases: 12. The CDR3 bases are TGTGCCAGCAGCTTAGTCGGTCGTGGCGGGGGAGTCACCGGGGAGCTGTTTTTT. It yields the protein CASSLVGRGGGVTGELFF.

This clonotype showed up many times. This rearrangement joins TRBV6-5 to TRBJ2-1, with D possibly matching TRBD2 (6 bases). This CDR3 contains 15 residues. V gave up 4 bases and J gave up 0 bases, with 10 bases separating them. Germline CDR1 and CDR2: MNHEY and SVGAGI. The CDR3 coding sequence is TGTGCCAGCAGTTCCGGGACTGTCTCCTACAATGAGCAGTTCTTC. Residues: CASSSGTVSYNEQFF.

This clonotype showed up just a few times. The V and J genes are TRBV28 and TRBJ1-5; D ambiguous. The CDR3 is made up of 16 amino acids. Trimming stripped 5 bases from V and 1 base from J, with 15 bases between. Per the germline V gene, CDR1 is MDHEN and CDR2 is SYDVKM. CDR3 nucleotide sequence: TGTGCCAGCAGTCCCCTTTTTGTAGGCAGCAATCAGCCCCAGCATTTT. Its translation is CASSPLFVGSNQPQHF.

A few counts support this clonotype. The rearrangement links TRBV11-3 to TRBJ2-1; 10 nucleotides agree with TRBD1. Germline trimming cut 1 base from V and 10 bases from J; bases unmatched to any gene: 7. Germline V gene sequence: CDR1 SGHNT, CDR2 YENEEA. The CDR3 consists of 15 residues. CDR3 region: CASSLGQGALGEQFF. CDR3 in DNA: TGTGCCAGCAGCTTAGGACAGGGGGCTTTAGGGGAGCAGTTCTTC.

This clonotype was counted many times. The chain is built from TRBV7-2 and TRBJ2-5, with 14 bases identical to TRBD2. In germline, CDR1 is SGHTA, CDR2 FQGNSA. There are 15 residues in the CDR3. Losses at the gene ends were 3 bases for V and 10 bases for J; bases not matched to a gene: 7. CDR3 DNA sequence: TGTGCCAGCAGCTTTCGACTAGCGGGGGGGCAGGGCCAGTACTTC. Translation: CASSFRLAGGQGQYF.

This clonotype has more than one count but fewer than ten. As DNA, the CDR3 is TGTGCCAGCAGTTTATCGACCCTTCAGCCCCAGCATTTT. It specifies CASSLSTLQPQHF. V usage is TRBV27 and J usage is TRBJ1-5; D uncertain. CDR3 size: 13 residues. V lost 0 bases, J lost 6 bases, and 6 bases lay in between. The germline V gene encodes CDR1 MNHEY and CDR2 SMNVEV (reference sequence).